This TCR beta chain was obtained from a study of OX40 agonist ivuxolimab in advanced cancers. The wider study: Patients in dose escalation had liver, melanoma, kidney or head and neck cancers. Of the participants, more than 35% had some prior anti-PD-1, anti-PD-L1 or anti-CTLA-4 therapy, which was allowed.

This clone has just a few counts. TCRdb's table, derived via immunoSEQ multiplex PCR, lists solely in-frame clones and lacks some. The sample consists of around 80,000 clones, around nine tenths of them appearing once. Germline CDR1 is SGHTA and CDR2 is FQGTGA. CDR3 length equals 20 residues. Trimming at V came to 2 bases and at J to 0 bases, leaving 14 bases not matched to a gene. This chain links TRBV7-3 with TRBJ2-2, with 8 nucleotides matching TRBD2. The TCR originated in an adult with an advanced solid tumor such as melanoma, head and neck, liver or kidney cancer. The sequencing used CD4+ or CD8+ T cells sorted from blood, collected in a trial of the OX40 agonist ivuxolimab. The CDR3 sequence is CASSLLGPTGGPANTGELFF. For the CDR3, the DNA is TGTGCCAGCAGCTTATTGGGCCCTACGGGGGGGCCTGCGAACACCGGGGAGCTGTTTTTT.